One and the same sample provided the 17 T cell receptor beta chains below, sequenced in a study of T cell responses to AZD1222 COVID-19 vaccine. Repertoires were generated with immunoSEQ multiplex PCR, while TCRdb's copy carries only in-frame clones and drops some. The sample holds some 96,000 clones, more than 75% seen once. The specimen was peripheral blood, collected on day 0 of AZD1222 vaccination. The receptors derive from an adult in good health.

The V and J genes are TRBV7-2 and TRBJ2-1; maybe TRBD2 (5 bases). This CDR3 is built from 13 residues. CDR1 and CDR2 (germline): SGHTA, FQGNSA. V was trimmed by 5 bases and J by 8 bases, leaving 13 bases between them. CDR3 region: CASSQLVIDEQFF. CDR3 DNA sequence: TGTGCCAGCAGCCAACTAGTAATCGATGAGCAGTTCTTC.

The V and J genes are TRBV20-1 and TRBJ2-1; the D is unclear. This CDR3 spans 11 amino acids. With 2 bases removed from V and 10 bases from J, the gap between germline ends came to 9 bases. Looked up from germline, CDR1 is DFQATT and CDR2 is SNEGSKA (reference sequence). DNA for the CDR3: TGCAGTGCTAGAAGGGCCAGGGAGCAGTTCTTC. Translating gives CSARRAREQFF.

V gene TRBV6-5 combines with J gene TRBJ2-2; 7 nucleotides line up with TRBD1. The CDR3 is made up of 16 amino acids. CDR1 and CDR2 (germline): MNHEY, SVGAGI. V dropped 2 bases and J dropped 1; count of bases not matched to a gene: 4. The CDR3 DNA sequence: TGTGCCAGCAGTTACCGGGACAGATTGAACACCGGGGAGCTGTTTTTT. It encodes CASSYRDRLNTGELFF.

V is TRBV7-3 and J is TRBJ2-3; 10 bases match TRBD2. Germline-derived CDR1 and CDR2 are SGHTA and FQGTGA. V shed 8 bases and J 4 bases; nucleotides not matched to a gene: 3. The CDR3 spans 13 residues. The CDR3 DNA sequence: TGTGCCAGCGGGACTAGCGAGGCAGATACGCAGTATTTT. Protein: CASGTSEADTQYF.

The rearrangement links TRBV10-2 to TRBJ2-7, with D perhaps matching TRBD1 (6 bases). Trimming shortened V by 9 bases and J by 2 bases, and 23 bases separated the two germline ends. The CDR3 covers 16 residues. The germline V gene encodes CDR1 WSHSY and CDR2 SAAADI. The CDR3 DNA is TGCGCCAGTAGACAGGACGATGGGGGACCTACCTACGAGCAGTACTTC. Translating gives CASRQDDGGPTYEQYF.

The CDR3 nucleotides are TGTGCCAGCAGATCAGGGTTAGGGGGCTACACCTTC. Translation: CASRSGLGGYTF. This chain joins TRBV27 and TRBJ1-2, with a weak D call TRBD1 (5 bases). CDR1 is MNHEY, CDR2 SMNVEV, per germline (reference sequence). The CDR3 runs 12 residues. V lost 6 bases and J lost 8, with 13 bases in between.

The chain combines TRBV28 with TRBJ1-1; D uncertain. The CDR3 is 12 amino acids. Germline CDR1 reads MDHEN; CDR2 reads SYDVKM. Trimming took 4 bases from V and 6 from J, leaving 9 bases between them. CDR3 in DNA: TGTGCCAGCAGTTCACAGACTGCTGAAGCTTTCTTT. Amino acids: CASSSQTAEAFF.

CDR3 amino acids: CSVFVARGSGAEAFF. The CDR3 region has the DNA TGCAGCGTGTTTGTGGCGCGGGGTTCGGGCGCTGAAGCTTTCTTT. The genes are TRBV29-1 and TRBJ1-1; the D is unclear. Trimming took 6 bases from V and 6 from J, leaving 23 bases between them. Germline V gene sequence: CDR1 SQVTM, CDR2 ANQGSEA. This CDR3 region has 15 residues.

CDR3 sequence: CASSTSGGAYNEQFF. The CDR3, as DNA: TGTGCCAGTAGTACTAGCGGGGGGGCCTACAATGAGCAGTTCTTC. This chain links TRBV19 with TRBJ2-1; 12 nucleotides line up with TRBD2. The CDR3 covers 15 residues. V was clipped by 4 bases and J by 2 bases; unmatched bases: 0. The germline V gene has CDR1 LNHDA and CDR2 SQIVND (reference sequence).

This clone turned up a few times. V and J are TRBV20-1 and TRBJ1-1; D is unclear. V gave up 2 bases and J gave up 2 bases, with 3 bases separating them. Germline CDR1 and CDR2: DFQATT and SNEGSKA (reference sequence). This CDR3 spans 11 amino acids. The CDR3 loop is CSARYNTEAFF. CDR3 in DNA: TGCAGTGCTAGATATAACACTGAAGCTTTCTTT.

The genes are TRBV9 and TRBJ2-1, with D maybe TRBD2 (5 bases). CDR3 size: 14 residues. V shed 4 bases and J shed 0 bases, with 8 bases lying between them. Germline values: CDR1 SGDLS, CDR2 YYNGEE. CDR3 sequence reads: CASSPGGSYNEQFF. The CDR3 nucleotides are TGTGCCAGCAGCCCTGGAGGCTCCTACAATGAGCAGTTCTTC. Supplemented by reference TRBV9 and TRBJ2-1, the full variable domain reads DSGVTQTPKHLITATGQRVTLRCSPRSGDLSVYWYQQSLDQGLQFLIQYYNGEERAKGNILERFSAQQFPDLHSELNLSSLELGDSALYFCASSPGGSYNEQFFGPGTRLTVL.

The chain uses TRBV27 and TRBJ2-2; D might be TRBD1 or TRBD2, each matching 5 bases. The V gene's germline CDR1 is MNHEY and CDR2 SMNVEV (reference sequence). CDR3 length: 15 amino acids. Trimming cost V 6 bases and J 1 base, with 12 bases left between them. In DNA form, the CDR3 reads TGTGCCAGCAGCCGGGACCTAGAGAACACCGGGGAGCTGTTTTTT. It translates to CASSRDLENTGELFF.

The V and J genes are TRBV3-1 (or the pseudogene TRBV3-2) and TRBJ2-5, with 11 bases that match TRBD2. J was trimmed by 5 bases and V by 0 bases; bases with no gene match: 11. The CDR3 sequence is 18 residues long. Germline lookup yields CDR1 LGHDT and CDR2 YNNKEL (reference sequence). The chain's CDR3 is CASSQDRLLAGAKETQYF. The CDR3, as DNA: TGTGCCAGCAGCCAAGATAGGTTACTAGCGGGGGCAAAGGAGACCCAGTACTTC.

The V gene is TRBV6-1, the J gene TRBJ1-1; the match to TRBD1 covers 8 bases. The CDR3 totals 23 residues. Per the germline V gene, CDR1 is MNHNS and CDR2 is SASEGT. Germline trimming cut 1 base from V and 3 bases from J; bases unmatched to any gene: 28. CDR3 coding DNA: TGTGCCAGCAGTGAAGTGCCCAGGTTTATAATTAAGGACAGGGTAATCCTATACACTGAAGCTTTCTTT. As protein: CASSEVPRFIIKDRVILYTEAFF.

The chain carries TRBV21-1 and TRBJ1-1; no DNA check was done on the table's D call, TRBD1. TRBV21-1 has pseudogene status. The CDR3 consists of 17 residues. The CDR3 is CASVRQGRGLMNTEAFF. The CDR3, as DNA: TGTGCCAGCGTAAGACAGGGTCGGGGACTCATGAACACTGAAGCTTTCTTT.

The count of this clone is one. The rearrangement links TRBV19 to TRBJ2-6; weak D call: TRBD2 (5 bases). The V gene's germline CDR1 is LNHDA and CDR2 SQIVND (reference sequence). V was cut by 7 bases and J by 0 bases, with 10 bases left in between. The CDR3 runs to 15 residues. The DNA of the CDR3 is TGTGCCAGTAACGGGGTGTCCTCTGGGGCCAACGTCCTGACTTTC. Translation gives CASNGVSSGANVLTF.

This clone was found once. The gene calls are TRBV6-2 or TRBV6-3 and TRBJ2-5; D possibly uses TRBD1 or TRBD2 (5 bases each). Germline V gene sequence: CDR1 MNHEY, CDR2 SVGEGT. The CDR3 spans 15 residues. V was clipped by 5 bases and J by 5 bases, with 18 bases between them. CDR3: CASSDRDDERETQYF. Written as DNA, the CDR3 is TGTGCCAGCAGTGACCGGGACGACGAAAGGGAGACCCAGTACTTC.